This entry describes one T cell receptor beta chain. Sequencing used immunoSEQ multiplex PCR; TCRdb keeps in-frame clones, though not all of them. The sample lists a few hundred thousand clones; more than 85% were seen once. The data were taken from a study of blood T cell repertoires in COVID-19. In the study overall: From T cells, B-cell-depleted T cells, or PBMCs came the material, which was cDNA or gDNA.

Germline CDR1 LNHDA, CDR2 SQIVND (reference sequence). The V end lost 10 bases, the J end lost 1 base, and 16 bases lay between the germline ends. The CDR3 is 14 amino acids. Sequences were obtained from peripheral blood. The chain combines TRBV19 with TRBJ1-1; tentative D call: TRBD1 (6 bases). The TCR sequence derives from a man between 25 and 39 years old with acute or convalescent COVID-19. Here the CDR3 reads CAIGPGHPNTEAFF. In nucleotides, the CDR3 is TGTGCCATTGGGCCGGGACACCCGAACACTGAAGCTTTCTTT.